Below, 9 T cell receptor beta chains from the same sample are listed, as sequenced in a study of cytomegalovirus exposure and HLA in healthy donors. 60 Vbeta and 13 Jbeta primers were used in PCR. Data came from immunoSEQ multiplex PCR; TCRdb stores just in-frame clones and leaves some out. The table records about 140,000 clones, around 80% of them present only once. The sequenced sample consisted of PBMCs. The receptors stem from a man aged 35 to 55 in good health and CMV-seropositive.

The genes are TRBV7-6 and TRBJ2-7, with D tentatively TRBD2 (6 bases). V shed 2 bases and J shed 4 bases, with 12 bases lying between them. CDR1 is SGHVS, CDR2 FNYEAQ, per germline. The length of the CDR3 is 14 residues. The CDR3 sequence: CASSLTGSSYEQYF. The CDR3 coding sequence is TGTGCCAGCAGCTTAACCGGGAGTTCGTACGAGCAGTACTTC. The variable domain in full, with the rest retrieved from reference TRBV7-6 and TRBJ2-7, is GAGVSQSPRYKVTKRGQDVALRCDPISGHVSLYWYRQALGQGPEFLTYFNYEAQQDKSGLPNDRFSAERPEGSISTLTIQRTEQRDSAMYRCASSLTGSSYEQYFGPGTRLTVT.

The DNA of the CDR3 is TGCGCCAGCAGGGCCACTATCACAGATACGCAGTATTTT. It specifies CASRATITDTQYF. The chain combines TRBV5-1 with TRBJ2-3; no clear D gene. This CDR3 has 13 residues. Trimming removed 5 bases at V and 2 bases at J, with 9 bases between. Germline V gene data show CDR1 as SGHRS and CDR2 as YFSETQ.

The chain combines TRBV29-1 with TRBJ2-7, with D tentatively TRBD1 (5 bases). V lost 3 bases to trimming and J lost 4 bases, with 7 bases between them. In germline, CDR1 is SQVTM, CDR2 ANQGSEA. CDR3 size: 11 residues. The CDR3 loop reads CSVEKGYEQYF. In DNA, the CDR3 is TGCAGCGTTGAGAAGGGGTACGAGCAGTACTTC.

The chain recombines TRBV2 with TRBJ1-1; a possible D gene is TRBD1 (6 bases). Germline CDR1 reads SNHLY; CDR2 reads FYNNEI. The CDR3 contains 15 residues. Trimming cost V 4 bases and J 5 bases, with 17 bases left between them. CDR3 nucleotides: TGTGCCAGCAGTGCTTCGACAGGTTGGGGTACTGAAGCTTTCTTT. The encoded protein is CASSASTGWGTEAFF.

CDR3 in amino acids: CASSVDLRGANTEAFF. The CDR3 DNA is TGTGCCAGCAGCGTAGACCTCCGCGGGGCGAACACTGAAGCTTTCTTT. The rearrangement uses TRBV9 and TRBJ1-1, with TRBD1 as a possible D gene (5 bases). There are 16 residues in the CDR3. The V end lost 0 bases, the J end lost 1 base, and 13 bases lay between the germline ends. Germline CDR1 SGDLS, CDR2 YYNGEE.

This chain connects TRBV5-1 to TRBJ2-3, with TRBD2 identical over 12 bases. The ends lost 3 bases at V and 8 bases at J; junction bases unmatched: 10. This CDR3 spans 16 amino acids. CDR1 is SGHRS and CDR2 is YFSETQ in the germline V gene. As DNA, the CDR3 is TGCGCCAGCAGCTCCCTAGCGGGGGGGCACCTCCTTACGCAGTATTTT. It specifies CASSSLAGGHLLTQYF.

This clone was detected a few times. This chain joins TRBV7-2 and TRBJ1-3; tentative D call: TRBD1 (5 bases). The CDR3 totals 17 residues. The V gene's germline CDR1 is SGHTA and CDR2 FQGNSA. V lost 4 bases, J lost 0 bases, and 16 bases lay in between. The CDR3 nucleotides read TGTGCCAGCAGCTCCCAATCCCAGGGCCACTCTGGAAACACCATATATTTT. Translated, it gives CASSSQSQGHSGNTIYF.

The chain links TRBV5-1 to TRBJ2-1; D possibly corresponds to TRBD2 (5 bases). Trimming removed 4 bases at V and 0 bases at J, with 14 bases between. Germline lookup yields CDR1 SGHRS and CDR2 YFSETQ. The length of the CDR3 is 16 residues. The CDR3 DNA is TGCGCCAGCAGCCGGAGGCTTTTAAGCTCCTACAATGAGCAGTTCTTC. Protein product: CASSRRLLSSYNEQFF.

The J gene is TRBJ2-2, the V gene TRBV11-3; D is uncertain. CDR1 is SGHNT and CDR2 is YENEEA in the germline V gene. The CDR3 length is 15 residues. V was trimmed by 2 bases and J by 0 bases, leaving 7 bases between them. CDR3 in DNA: TGTGCCAGCAGCTTAATCCCAGCGAACACCGGGGAGCTGTTTTTT. This encodes CASSLIPANTGELFF.